The sequence of this T cell receptor (beta chain) was determined in a study of blood T cells in healthy people across ages. The V segment lost 2 bases and the J segment 4 bases; nucleotides outside the gene matches: 13. This CDR3 comprises 18 residues. Looked up from germline, CDR1 is SGHRS and CDR2 is YFSETQ. Using a J-beta primer mix together with a sample-barcoded 5' primer, a second PCR was run for about 7 to 12 cycles. Every cDNA molecule bore a tag from a template-switch adaptor containing 12 random nucleotides. Via MiXCR, TCRdb re-called the 5' RACE reads, giving one row per CDR3 protein. The data hold 650,000 to 700,000 distinct CDR3 sequences, with over 40% observed a single time. Overall study findings and caveats: Long-lived donors exceeded aged donors in naive CD4+ cells and diversity. A strong correlation between TCR beta diversity and naive T cell percentage was seen.

Comments on this clonotype: Its cognate antigen is unknown.

All donors came from Russia, were Caucasian and healthy, and spanned ages about 6 to 90. This TCR was recovered from a woman of 80 years or more in good health. Sequences were obtained from blood. This chain uses TRBV5-1 with TRBJ2-1; 9 bases agree with TRBD2. CDR3 sequence (DNA): TGCGCCAGCAGCTTCTCAGCTAGCGGGACTATTTCTTACAATGAGCAGTTCTTC. It specifies CASSFSASGTISYNEQFF.